This passage covers 3 T cell receptor beta chains from one sample sequenced in a study of neurological immune-mediated disorders. The time point denotes: longitudinal time-point 1 (baseline). MiXCR, run by TCRdb on the 5' RACE reads, gives a single entry per CDR3 protein. The table shows 60,000 to 90,000 distinct CDR3 sequences, with 10% to 13% occurring only once. The sequenced material came from PBMCs. These receptors all stem from a man younger than 40 in good health.

Many counts were recorded for this clonotype. V usage is TRBV28 and J usage is TRBJ2-2; 9 bases fit TRBD2. Germline V lookup: CDR1 MDHEN, CDR2 SYDVKM. V trimming: 6 bases; J trimming: 4 bases; junction bases outside the gene matches: 15. The CDR3 spans 18 residues. In nucleotides, the CDR3 is TGTGCCAGCAGAGTAGCGGGAGCGTCGGTCCTCGTCACCGGGGAGCTGTTTTTT. It specifies CASRVAGASVLVTGELFF.

This clonotype was seen ten or more times. This sequence joins TRBV29-1 and TRBJ1-3; 7 nucleotides line up with TRBD1. Losses at the gene ends were 7 bases for V and 1 base for J; bases not matched to a gene: 4. Germline CDR1 reads SQVTM; CDR2 reads ANQGSEA. This CDR3 spans 13 amino acids. CDR3 loop: CSADRVSGNTIYF. As DNA, the CDR3 is TGCAGCGCCGACAGGGTTTCTGGAAACACCATATATTTT.

This clonotype showed up many times. The gene calls are TRBV19 and TRBJ2-7; 9 bases are shared with TRBD1. Germline lookup yields CDR1 LNHDA and CDR2 SQIVND (reference sequence). After removal of 3 bases from V and 3 bases from J, the junction contained 6 bases not matched to a gene. The CDR3 totals 15 residues. The CDR3 DNA reads TGTGCCAGTAGTATGGGGGACAGGGCTATCTACGAGCAGTACTTC. This encodes CASSMGDRAIYEQYF.